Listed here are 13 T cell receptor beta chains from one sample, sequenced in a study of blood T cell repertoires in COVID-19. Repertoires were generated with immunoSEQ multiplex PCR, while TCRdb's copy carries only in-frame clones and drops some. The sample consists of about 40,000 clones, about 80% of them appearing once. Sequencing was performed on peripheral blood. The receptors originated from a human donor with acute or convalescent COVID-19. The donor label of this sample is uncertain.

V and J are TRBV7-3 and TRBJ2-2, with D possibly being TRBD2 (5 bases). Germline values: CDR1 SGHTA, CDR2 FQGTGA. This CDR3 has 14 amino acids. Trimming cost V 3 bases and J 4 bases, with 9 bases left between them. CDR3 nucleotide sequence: TGTGCCAGCAGCTTGGTCGAGGGCACCGGGGAGCTGTTTTTT. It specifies CASSLVEGTGELFF.

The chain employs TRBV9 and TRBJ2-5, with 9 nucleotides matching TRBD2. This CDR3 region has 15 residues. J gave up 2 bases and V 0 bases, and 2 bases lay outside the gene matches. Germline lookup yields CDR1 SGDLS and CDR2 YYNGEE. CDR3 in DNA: TGTGCCAGCAGCGTAGCTAGCGGGGTTCAAGAGACCCAGTACTTC. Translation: CASSVASGVQETQYF.

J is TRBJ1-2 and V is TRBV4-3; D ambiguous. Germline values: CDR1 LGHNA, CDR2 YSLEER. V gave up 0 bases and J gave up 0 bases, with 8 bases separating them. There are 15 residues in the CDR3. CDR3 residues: CASSQESVPNYGYTF. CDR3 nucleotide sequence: TGCGCCAGCAGCCAAGAGTCAGTACCTAACTATGGCTACACCTTC.

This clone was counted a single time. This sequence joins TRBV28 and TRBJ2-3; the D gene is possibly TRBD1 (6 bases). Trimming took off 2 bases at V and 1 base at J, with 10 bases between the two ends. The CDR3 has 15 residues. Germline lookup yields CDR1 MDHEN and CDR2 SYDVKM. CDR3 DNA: TGTGCCAGCAGTTTAGTGGGGGCTGGCACAGATACGCAGTATTTT. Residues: CASSLVGAGTDTQYF.

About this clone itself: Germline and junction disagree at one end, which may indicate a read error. The CDR3 DNA reads TGTGCCAGCAGTACTACAGAACCCTTGGGGCTCGAGCAGTACTTC. This translates into CASSTTEPLGLEQYF. The gene calls are TRBV19 and TRBJ2-7; D might be TRBD1 (5 bases). This CDR3 contains 15 residues. Looked up from germline, CDR1 is LNHDA and CDR2 is SQIVND (reference sequence). Looking up the rest from reference TRBV19 and TRBJ2-7 gives the full variable domain: DGGITQSPKYLFRKEGQNVTLSCEQNLNHDAMYWYRQDPGQGLRLIYYSQIVNDFQKGDIAEGYSVSREKKESFPLTVTSAQKNPTAFYLCASSTTEPLGLEQYFGPGTRLTVT.

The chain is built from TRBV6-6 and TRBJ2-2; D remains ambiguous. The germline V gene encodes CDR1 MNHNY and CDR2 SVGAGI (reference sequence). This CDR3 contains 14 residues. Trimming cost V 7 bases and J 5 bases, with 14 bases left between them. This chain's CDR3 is CASKPPSGTGELFF. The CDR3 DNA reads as TGTGCCAGCAAGCCCCCCTCGGGTACCGGGGAGCTGTTTTTT.

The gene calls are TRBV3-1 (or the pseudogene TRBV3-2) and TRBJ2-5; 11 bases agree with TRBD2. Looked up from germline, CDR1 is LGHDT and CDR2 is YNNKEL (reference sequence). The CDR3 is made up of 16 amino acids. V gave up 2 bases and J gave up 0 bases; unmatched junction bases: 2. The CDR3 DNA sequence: TGTGCCAGCAGCCAATCTAGCGGGGGGCACCAAGAGACCCAGTACTTC. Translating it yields CASSQSSGGHQETQYF.

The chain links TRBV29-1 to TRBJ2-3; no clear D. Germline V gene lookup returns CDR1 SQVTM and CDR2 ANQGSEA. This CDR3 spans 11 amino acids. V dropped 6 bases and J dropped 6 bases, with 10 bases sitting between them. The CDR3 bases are TGCAGCGTGACTTTGTTGGATACGCAGTATTTT. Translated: CSVTLLDTQYF.

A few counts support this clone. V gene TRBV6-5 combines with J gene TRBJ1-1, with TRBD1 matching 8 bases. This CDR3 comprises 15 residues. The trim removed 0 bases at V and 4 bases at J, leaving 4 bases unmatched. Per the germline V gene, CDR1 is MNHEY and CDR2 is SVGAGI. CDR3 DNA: TGTGCCAGCAGTTACTCGAGGACAGGGAGCACTGAAGCTTTCTTT. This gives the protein CASSYSRTGSTEAFF.

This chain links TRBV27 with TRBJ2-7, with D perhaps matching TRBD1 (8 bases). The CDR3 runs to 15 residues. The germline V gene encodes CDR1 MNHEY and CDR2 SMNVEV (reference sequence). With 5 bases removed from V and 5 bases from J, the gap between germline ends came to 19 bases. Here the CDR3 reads CASSTSQGGRHEQYF. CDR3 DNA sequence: TGTGCCAGCAGTACCTCACAGGGGGGGAGACACGAGCAGTACTTC.

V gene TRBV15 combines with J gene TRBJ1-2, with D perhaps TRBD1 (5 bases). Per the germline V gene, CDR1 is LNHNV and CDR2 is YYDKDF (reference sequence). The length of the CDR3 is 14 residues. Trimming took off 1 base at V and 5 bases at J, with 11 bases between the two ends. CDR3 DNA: TGTGCCACCAGCAGAGCCACCGGGACTTATGGCTACACCTTC. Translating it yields CATSRATGTYGYTF.

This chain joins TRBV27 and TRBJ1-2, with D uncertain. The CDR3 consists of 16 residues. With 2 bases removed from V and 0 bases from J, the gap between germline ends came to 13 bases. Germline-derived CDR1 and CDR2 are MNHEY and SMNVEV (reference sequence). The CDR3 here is CASSLSPSLANYGYTF. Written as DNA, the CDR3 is TGTGCCAGCAGTTTAAGTCCAAGTCTAGCTAACTATGGCTACACCTTC.

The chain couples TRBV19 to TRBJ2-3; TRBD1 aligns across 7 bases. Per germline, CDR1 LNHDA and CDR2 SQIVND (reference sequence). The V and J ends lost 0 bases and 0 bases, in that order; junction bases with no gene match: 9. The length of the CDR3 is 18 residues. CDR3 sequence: CASSIETHRGSSTDTQYF. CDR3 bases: TGTGCCAGTAGTATAGAAACCCACAGGGGATCTAGCACAGATACGCAGTATTTT.